These 14 T cell receptor beta chains originate from one sample sequenced in a study of T-cell memory formation after mild COVID-19. TCRdb re-analysed the 5' RACE reads in MiXCR, keeping a single row per CDR3 protein. Of 250,000 to 300,000 distinct CDR3 sequences in the sample, roughly 17% are singletons; the top ten hold roughly a fifth. Sequencing was done on a sample of PBMCs or a T cell subset sorted from them (not recorded which). These receptors were taken from a man in his late teens or twenties who had mild COVID-19 (a few samples of this study predate the infection). Cell type and time point are not known.

The sample holds a few counts of this clonotype. The J gene is TRBJ2-1, the V gene TRBV27, with D possibly being TRBD1 or TRBD2 (5 bases each). CDR1 and CDR2 (germline): MNHEY, SMNVEV (reference sequence). This CDR3 is built from 15 residues. V was cut by 3 bases and J by 5 bases, with 14 bases left in between. The CDR3 protein is CASSFNPPGHNEQFF. CDR3 nucleotide sequence: TGTGCCAGCAGTTTCAATCCTCCGGGGCACAATGAGCAGTTCTTC.

This sequence joins TRBV2 and TRBJ2-1; D perhaps matches TRBD1 (5 bases). Germline values: CDR1 SNHLY, CDR2 FYNNEI. Trimming took 4 bases from V and 4 from J, leaving 8 bases between them. The CDR3 loop spans 13 amino acids. In nucleotides, the CDR3 is TGTGCCAGCAGTGTTGGGGCTTACAATGAGCAGTTCTTC. Translation gives CASSVGAYNEQFF.

In this sample, this clonotype turned up a few times. This chain connects TRBV6-2 or TRBV6-3 to TRBJ1-2; no reliable D call. Germline V lookup: CDR1 MNHEY, CDR2 SVGEGT. The CDR3 spans 8 residues. The V end was cut by 10 bases, the J end by 5 bases, with 2 bases between. CDR3 bases: TGTGCCACATATGGCTACACCTTC. As protein: CATYGYTF.

This sequence joins TRBV20-1 and TRBJ2-7; 9 bases line up with TRBD2. Germline trimming cut 0 bases from V and 6 bases from J; bases unmatched to any gene: 3. This CDR3 is built from 13 residues. The germline gives CDR1 DFQATT, CDR2 SNEGSKA (reference sequence). In DNA form, the CDR3 reads TGCAGTGCTAGAGATCCGACTAGCGGCGAGCAGTACGTC. It yields the protein CSARDPTSGEQYV.

V is TRBV7-2 and J is TRBJ2-3; D possibly corresponds to TRBD2 (5 bases). Trimming left V 4 bases short and J 9 bases short, with 14 bases between. CDR1 SGHTA and CDR2 FQGNSA come from the germline V gene. This CDR3 has 13 residues. The CDR3 here is CASSSASSGTQYF. In DNA form, the CDR3 reads TGTGCCAGCAGCTCCGCCTCTTCGGGAACGCAGTATTTT.

The CDR3 DNA sequence: TGTGCCAGCAGCTTACGCGACAACCAGCCCCAGCATTTT. Amino acid sequence: CASSLRDNQPQHF. This sequence joins TRBV11-1 and TRBJ1-5, with no clear D. Trimming took off 2 bases at V and 7 bases at J, with 9 bases between the two ends. Looked up from germline, CDR1 is SGHAT and CDR2 is FQDESV (reference sequence). The CDR3 length is 13 residues.

Many counts were recorded for this clonotype. This chain joins TRBV29-1 and TRBJ2-5, with D hard to call. This CDR3 is built from 12 residues. V was shortened by 3 bases and J by 5 bases, with 10 bases between the two germline ends. Germline-derived CDR1 and CDR2 are SQVTM and ANQGSEA. The CDR3 DNA is TGCAGCGTTGACGCGTCCGTGGAGACCCAGTACTTC. It yields the protein CSVDASVETQYF.

This clonotype was seen many times. The chain couples TRBV3-1 to TRBJ2-1; D gene unclear. Trimming stripped 0 bases from V and 9 bases from J, with 9 bases between. The CDR3 contains 13 residues. CDR1 and CDR2 from the germline V gene are LGHDT and YNNKEL (reference sequence). CDR3 nucleotides: TGTGCCAGCAGCCAAGATACACGGACTGAGCAGTTCTTC. Amino acid sequence: CASSQDTRTEQFF.

The chain carries TRBV6-1 and TRBJ1-1; the D is unclear. Germline CDR1 and CDR2: MNHNS and SASEGT. The CDR3 runs 12 residues. V lost 8 bases and J 3 bases, leaving 10 bases between the germline ends. This CDR3 is CASLAGYTEAFF. The CDR3 DNA is TGTGCCAGCCTCGCGGGGTACACTGAAGCTTTCTTT.

The J gene is TRBJ2-3, the V gene TRBV28; D is possibly TRBD1 (5 bases). CDR1 and CDR2 (germline): MDHEN, SYDVKM. The CDR3 is 12 amino acids. The V and J ends lost 8 bases and 11 bases respectively, with 17 bases between them. CDR3 residues: CASGTGTGLQYF. The CDR3 DNA follows: TGTGCCAGCGGCACCGGAACAGGTCTGCAGTATTTT.

This clonotype was seen only a few times. The CDR3 loop is CASSLIGDGELFF. CDR3 nucleotide sequence: TGCGCCAGCAGCTTGATCGGGGATGGGGAGCTGTTTTTT. J is TRBJ2-2 and V is TRBV5-1; a weak D match, TRBD2 (5 bases). This CDR3 is 13 amino acids long. Germline loops: CDR1 SGHRS, CDR2 YFSETQ. V was trimmed by 1 base and J by 8 bases, leaving 9 bases between them.

This clonotype was seen more than once but under ten times. One end of the junction is discordant with germline, which a read error may explain. The V and J genes are TRBV7-8 and TRBJ2-1, with TRBD2 matching over 10 bases. Germline lookup yields CDR1 SGHVS and CDR2 FQNEAQ. The CDR3 totals 15 residues. CDR3 protein: CASSGAGGVYNEQFF. CDR3 DNA: TGTGCCAGCAGCGGAGCGGGGGGGGTGTACAATGAACAGTTCTTC.

V gene TRBV20-1 combines with J gene TRBJ2-7; 8 bases are shared with TRBD1. CDR3 size: 15 residues. CDR1 and CDR2 from the germline V gene are DFQATT and SNEGSKA (reference sequence). Germline trimming cut 1 base from V and 4 bases from J; bases unmatched to any gene: 9. The CDR3 region has the DNA TGCAGTGCTAGAGGGACAGGGAGGAACCCTTACGAGCAGTACGTC. Protein: CSARGTGRNPYEQYV.

The chain couples TRBV5-1 to TRBJ1-6, with D perhaps TRBD1 (6 bases). The length of the CDR3 is 15 residues. V gave up 0 bases and J gave up 7 bases, with 11 bases separating them. Germline assignment: CDR1 SGHRS and CDR2 YFSETQ. The CDR3 DNA reads TGCGCCAGCAGCTTGGAAAACAGGGTAAATTCACCCCTCCACTTT. Protein: CASSLENRVNSPLHF.